This T cell receptor beta chain is from a study of control samples from healthy donors and cancer patients. Trimming took off 0 bases at V and 6 bases at J, with 15 bases between the two ends. CDR3 length: 16 residues. The repertoire was sequenced with immunoSEQ multiplex PCR; TCRdb's copy has only in-frame clones and lacks some. Counted here are 90,000 to 95,000 clones, around four fifths occurring once; the ten biggest clones make up approximately 20%. The V gene is TRBV23-1, the J gene TRBJ1-5; maybe TRBD1 (5 bases). TRBV23-1 has ORF status, its function being uncertain. The receptor comes from a man aged 25-45 years in good health. The sequenced sample consisted of blood. The CDR3 region has the DNA TGCGCCAGCAGTCAATCGATTTCCGAGGGGTGTCAGCCCCAGCATTTT. This translates into CASSQSISEGCQPQHF.